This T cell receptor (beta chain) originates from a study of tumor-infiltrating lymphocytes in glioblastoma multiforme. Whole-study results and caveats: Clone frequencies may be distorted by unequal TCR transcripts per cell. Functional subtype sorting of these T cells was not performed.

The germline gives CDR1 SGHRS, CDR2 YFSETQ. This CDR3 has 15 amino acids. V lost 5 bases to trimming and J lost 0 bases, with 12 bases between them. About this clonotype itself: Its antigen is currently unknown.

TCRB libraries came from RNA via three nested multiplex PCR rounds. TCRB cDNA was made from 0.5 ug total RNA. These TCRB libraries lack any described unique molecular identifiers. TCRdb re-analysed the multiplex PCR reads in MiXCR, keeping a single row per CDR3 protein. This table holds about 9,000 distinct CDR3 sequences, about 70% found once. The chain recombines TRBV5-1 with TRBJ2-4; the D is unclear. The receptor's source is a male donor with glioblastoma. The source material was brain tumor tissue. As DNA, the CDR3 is TGCGCCAGCAGTGACCATCTATTAGCCAAAAACATTCAGTACTTC. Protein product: CASSDHLLAKNIQYF.